This TCR beta chain was identified in a study of blood T cell repertoires in COVID-19. Study as a whole: COVID-19 samples from acute and convalescent phases originated in the United States, Italy and Spain. Sources were T cells, B-cell-depleted T cells, or PBMCs; the material itself was cDNA or gDNA.

Authors' analysis steps: Amplifying reference gene primers gave estimates of nucleated cell counts. Using immunoSEQ multiplex PCR, the repertoire was profiled, and TCRdb retains in-frame clones only, with some absent. Clone size and the V and J calls come from that table; the DNA yielded D and trimming. The table has approximately 100,000 clones, roughly 90% seen once; the top ten hold approximately 3.5%. The CDR3 loop spans 15 amino acids. Between the trimmed V and J ends, which lost 6 bases and 0 bases, there was a span of 14 bases. Germline loops: CDR1 KGHSH, CDR2 LQKENI. The chain combines TRBV18 with TRBJ1-2; weak D call: TRBD1 (6 bases). The sample was peripheral blood. The sequence was obtained from a woman aged 55-69 years with acute or convalescent COVID-19. The CDR3 DNA follows: TGTGCCAGCTCGCCGGGACACCCATCTAACTATGGCTACACCTTC. Amino acids: CASSPGHPSNYGYTF. Variable domain in full (rest from reference TRBV18 and TRBJ1-2): NAGVMQNPRHLVRRRGQEARLRCSPMKGHSHVYWYRQLPEEGLKFMVYLQKENIIDESGMPKERFSAEFPKEGPSILRIQQVVRGDSAAYFCASSPGHPSNYGYTFGSGTRLTVV.